Below are 9 T cell receptor beta chains sequenced from a single sample in a study of blood T cell repertoires in COVID-19. Method: immunoSEQ multiplex PCR; TCRdb's copy keeps in-frame clones and lacks some. The repertoire consists of about 95,000 clones, with around 90% occurring once and the leading ten covering 4.5% to 5.5%. Input material: peripheral blood. Receptors were obtained from a man aged 55 to 70 with COVID-19, enrolled during active disease.

The chain links TRBV19 to TRBJ1-6; no definite D call. The CDR3 sequence is 15 residues long. Per the germline V gene, CDR1 is LNHDA and CDR2 is SQIVND (reference sequence). Trimming shortened V by 5 bases and J by 2 bases, and 10 bases separated the two germline ends. DNA for the CDR3: TGTGCCAGTAGTCCCCGAACAGCCTATAATTCACCCCTCCACTTT. Its translation: CASSPRTAYNSPLHF.

This clone has only a few counts. The chain links TRBV19 to TRBJ1-5; perhaps TRBD1 as D (5 bases). The CDR3 spans 15 residues. Germline values: CDR1 LNHDA, CDR2 SQIVND (reference sequence). Deletions cut 3 bases from V and 3 bases from J, with 12 bases between. The DNA of the CDR3 is TGTGCCAGTAGTATCGGACATCAGAACAATCAGCCCCAGCATTTT. Translation: CASSIGHQNNQPQHF.

The chain couples TRBV12-5 to TRBJ2-5; 14 bases fit TRBD2. This CDR3 is built from 16 residues. V gave up 4 bases and J gave up 3 bases; unmatched junction bases: 4. Looked up from germline, CDR1 is LGHNT and CDR2 is FRNRAP. CDR3 region: CASGSGLAGVKETQYF. The CDR3 bases are TGTGCTAGTGGTTCGGGACTAGCGGGAGTTAAAGAGACCCAGTACTTC.

This clone was detected a few times. The rearrangement joins TRBV10-3 to TRBJ1-2; 11 bases align to TRBD1. Germline values: CDR1 ENHRY, CDR2 SYGVKD. This CDR3 comprises 14 residues. V dropped 4 bases and J dropped 6; count of bases not matched to a gene: 4. The CDR3 region is CAISGGTGGNGYTF. The CDR3 DNA sequence: TGTGCCATCAGTGGCGGGACAGGGGGAAATGGCTACACCTTC.

V gene TRBV4-1 combines with J gene TRBJ1-4; 8 positions match TRBD1. The germline V gene encodes CDR1 MGHRA and CDR2 YSYEKL. The V and J ends lost 7 bases and 4 bases, in that order; junction bases with no gene match: 11. This CDR3 region has 16 residues. The CDR3 sequence is CASTFRNRGINEKLFF. The CDR3 DNA reads as TGCGCCAGCACCTTTAGAAACAGGGGGATTAATGAAAAACTGTTTTTT.

The chain recombines TRBV6-5 with TRBJ2-7; 9 nucleotides agree with TRBD1. This CDR3 region has 14 residues. CDR1 MNHEY and CDR2 SVGAGI come from the germline V gene. The J segment lost 5 bases and the V segment lost 6 bases, leaving 8 bases of the junction unmatched. The CDR3 coding sequence is TGTGCCAGCAGCCCGCCGGGACAGGGTAACGAGCAGTACTTC. Translated: CASSPPGQGNEQYF.

This sequence joins TRBV19 and TRBJ1-5; tentative D call: TRBD1 (6 bases). Per germline, CDR1 LNHDA and CDR2 SQIVND (reference sequence). The CDR3 covers 15 residues. Trimming shortened V by 3 bases and J by 3 bases, and 12 bases separated the two germline ends. CDR3 region: CASSIVDRVNQPQHF. The DNA for the CDR3 is TGTGCCAGTAGTATTGTGGACAGAGTCAATCAGCCCCAGCATTTT.

The J gene is TRBJ1-2, the V gene TRBV4-3; 8 nucleotides line up with TRBD1. The CDR3 runs to 18 residues. Looked up from germline, CDR1 is LGHNA and CDR2 is YSLEER. Germline trimming cut 2 bases from V and 0 bases from J; bases unmatched to any gene: 11. This chain's CDR3 is CASSQNEGQAISNYGYTF. Here the CDR3 DNA reads TGCGCCAGCAGCCAAAATGAGGGACAGGCCATCTCTAACTATGGCTACACCTTC.

J is TRBJ1-1 and V is TRBV11-3, with D possibly matching TRBD1 (5 bases). Trimming took off 1 base at V and 1 base at J, with 10 bases between the two ends. The length of the CDR3 is 15 residues. From germline, CDR1 is SGHNT and CDR2 YENEEA. CDR3 sequence reads: CASSLGGQGNTEAFF. In DNA, the CDR3 is TGTGCCAGCAGCTTAGGAGGCCAGGGGAACACTGAAGCTTTCTTT.